Following are 9 T cell receptor beta chains from one sample sequenced in a study of cytomegalovirus exposure and HLA in healthy donors. Profiled with immunoSEQ multiplex PCR; TCRdb holds only in-frame clones, not every one. The repertoire holds 350,000 or so clones, with roughly 85% as singletons. Sequenced input: PBMCs. The receptors shown here come from a young woman in good health and CMV-seronegative.

The CDR3 region has the DNA TGTGCCAGCAGCCCGACCGGGAGCGATTACGAGCAGTACTTC. It is translated as CASSPTGSDYEQYF. V gene TRBV5-6 combines with J gene TRBJ2-7; D might be TRBD2 (6 bases). Trimming pared 4 bases from V and 4 bases from J, leaving 15 bases between. The CDR3 contains 14 residues. Germline CDR1 reads SGHDT; CDR2 reads YYEEEE.

The chain couples TRBV29-1 to TRBJ2-3, with 10 bases that match TRBD2. The CDR3 runs to 13 residues. Germline V lookup: CDR1 SQVTM, CDR2 ANQGSEA. The V segment lost 5 bases and the J segment 6 bases; nucleotides outside the gene matches: 5. In DNA form, the CDR3 reads TGCAGCGTTAAGACTAGCGGGCCCGATACGCAGTATTTT. This gives the protein CSVKTSGPDTQYF.

This chain joins TRBV4-3 and TRBJ2-5, with a weak D call TRBD2 (6 bases). CDR1 and CDR2 from the germline V gene are LGHNA and YSLEER. V lost 1 base and J 5 bases, leaving 14 bases between the germline ends. The CDR3 extends over 15 amino acids. Here the CDR3 reads CASSQGRGTGETQYF. CDR3 nucleotides: TGCGCCAGCAGCCAAGGGCGGGGTACGGGGGAGACCCAGTACTTC.

The chain is built from TRBV4-2 and TRBJ2-1; 10 bases line up with TRBD2. Germline V gives CDR1 LGHNA, CDR2 YNFKEQ. The CDR3 length is 15 residues. V shed 4 bases and J 7 bases; nucleotides not matched to a gene: 7. CDR3 nucleotides: TGTGCCAGCAGCCGCAAACTAGCGGGATGGAATGAGCAGTTCTTC. Translated: CASSRKLAGWNEQFF.

To note about this clone: One junction end disagrees with the germline gene, perhaps due to a read error. This chain links TRBV10-3 with TRBJ1-2; 7 nucleotides match TRBD1. The CDR3 extends over 15 amino acids. Germline V CDR1 and CDR2: ENHRY, SYGVKD. CDR3 bases: TGTGCCAGCAGTTACGAATCCACAGGGGCCTATGGCTACACCTTC. Translating it yields CASSYESTGAYGYTF.

This chain joins TRBV6-5 and TRBJ1-2; 7 bases match TRBD1. The length of the CDR3 is 15 residues. Germline V gene data show CDR1 as MNHEY and CDR2 as SVGAGI. The J segment lost 8 bases and the V segment lost 6 bases, leaving 15 bases of the junction unmatched. This CDR3 reads CASRKERQGRGGYTF. CDR3 nucleotides: TGTGCCAGCAGGAAGGAAAGACAGGGTCGGGGAGGCTACACCTTC.

Written as DNA, the CDR3 is TGTGCCAGCTCACCAAATAGCGGGAGCTCAGGAGAGACCCAGTACTTC. The encoded protein is CASSPNSGSSGETQYF. The chain uses TRBV18 and TRBJ2-5, with 9 positions matching TRBD2. Trimming removed 2 bases from V and 4 bases from J; junction bases left unmatched: 8. Germline CDR1 is KGHSH and CDR2 is LQKENI. The CDR3 covers 16 residues.

The V and J genes are TRBV27 and TRBJ2-3, with 8 bases matching TRBD2. The germline CDR1 and CDR2 sequences are MNHEY and SMNVEV (reference sequence). The V segment lost 4 bases and the J segment 2 bases; nucleotides outside the gene matches: 5. The CDR3 is made up of 15 amino acids. The CDR3: CASSSFSGITDTQYF. DNA for the CDR3: TGTGCCAGCAGTTCCTTTAGCGGGATCACAGATACGCAGTATTTT.

This chain connects TRBV4-1 to TRBJ1-5; tentatively, D is TRBD1 (5 bases). Germline CDR1 MGHRA, CDR2 YSYEKL. The CDR3 has 15 amino acids. Trimming removed 0 bases at V and 6 bases at J, with 12 bases between. The CDR3 here is CASSQEIGGPQPQHF. The CDR3 DNA is TGCGCCAGCAGCCAAGAGATCGGGGGTCCTCAGCCCCAGCATTTT.